The next 22 T cell receptor beta chains were all read from a single sample in a study of T cells after yellow fever vaccination. TCRdb re-derived calls from the 5' RACE reads in MiXCR, one entry per CDR3 protein. The data show 450,000 to 650,000 distinct CDR3 sequences, 21% seen once. The sample was PBMCs, taken more than 20 days after the first yellow fever vaccination. The receptors stem from a man between 18 and 35 years old who received the YFV17D yellow fever vaccine.

V usage is TRBV5-1 and J usage is TRBJ1-3; the D gene is possibly TRBD1 (5 bases). The CDR3 is 14 residues long. V lost 0 bases and J lost 6, with 10 bases in between. The germline gives CDR1 SGHRS, CDR2 YFSETQ. The CDR3 is CASSLEGVQNTIYF. DNA for the CDR3: TGCGCCAGCAGCTTGGAAGGGGTTCAAAACACCATATATTTT.

The chain couples TRBV5-6 to TRBJ1-5, with a weak D call TRBD1 (5 bases). The V end was cut by 1 base, the J end by 4 bases, with 12 bases between. The CDR3 contains 15 residues. Per germline, CDR1 SGHDT and CDR2 YYEEEE. CDR3 in DNA: TGTGCCAGCAGCTTGCAGGGCCGGGGGAATCAGCCCCAGCATTTT. The encoded protein is CASSLQGRGNQPQHF.

The chain has TRBV4-2 and TRBJ1-5, with D uncertain. V was shortened by 1 base and J by 0 bases, with 7 bases between the two germline ends. In germline, CDR1 is LGHNA, CDR2 YNFKEQ. The CDR3 has 15 amino acids. The DNA of the CDR3 is TGTGCCAGCAGCCAAGGTGATTATAGCAATCAGCCCCAGCATTTT. As protein: CASSQGDYSNQPQHF.

The V call is TRBV7-8, the J call TRBJ1-2; D is unclear. Per the germline V gene, CDR1 is SGHVS and CDR2 is FQNEAQ. The CDR3 covers 15 residues. V lost 4 bases and J 7 bases, leaving 19 bases between the germline ends. This chain's CDR3 is CASSSPRARSGGYTF. The DNA of the CDR3 is TGTGCCAGCAGCTCGCCCCGGGCCCGCTCAGGTGGCTACACCTTC.

The chain carries TRBV5-5 and TRBJ1-4, with D possibly matching TRBD1 (6 bases). Germline CDR1 reads SGHKS; CDR2 reads YYEKEE (reference sequence). Trimming stripped 6 bases from V and 8 bases from J, with 20 bases between. The CDR3 extends over 15 amino acids. The DNA of the CDR3 is TGTGCCAGCACAACTTCCGGGACACCAGGAGAAAAACTGTTTTTT. Translated, it gives CASTTSGTPGEKLFF.

The chain carries TRBV6-5 and TRBJ2-5; 8 bases are a match to TRBD1. CDR3 length: 15 amino acids. The germline V gene encodes CDR1 MNHEY and CDR2 SVGAGI. V gave up 2 bases and J gave up 5 bases; unmatched junction bases: 7. In DNA form, the CDR3 reads TGTGCCAGCAGTTACCAGGGGGCGCATCGGGAGACCCAGTACTTC. Encoded protein: CASSYQGAHRETQYF.

The chain joins TRBV10-3 to TRBJ2-1; TRBD2 matches 9 bases. V shed 0 bases and J 0 bases; nucleotides not matched to a gene: 12. The germline CDR1 and CDR2 sequences are ENHRY and SYGVKD. CDR3 size: 20 residues. The CDR3 DNA sequence: TGTGCCATCAGTGAGTCGAGGGCGGGGGGGCGCCAGACCTCCTACAATGAGCAGTTCTTC. The encoded protein is CAISESRAGGRQTSYNEQFF.

This clonotype has just a few counts. This chain links TRBV4-3 with TRBJ1-6; D remains unclear. CDR1 is LGHNA, CDR2 YSLEER, per germline. V lost 5 bases to trimming and J lost 7 bases, with 12 bases between them. The CDR3 spans 14 residues. CDR3 in DNA: TGCGCCAGCAGCTCCTTGTTGGGGAATTCACCCCTCCACTTT. Translated, it gives CASSSLLGNSPLHF.

In this sample, this clonotype turned up a few times. The chain couples TRBV4-3 to TRBJ1-2; no clear D gene. V dropped 0 bases and J dropped 4 bases, with 12 bases sitting between them. There are 15 residues in the CDR3. Germline lookup yields CDR1 LGHNA and CDR2 YSLEER. The CDR3 protein is CASSQEWAEGYGYTF. The CDR3 coding sequence is TGCGCCAGCAGCCAAGAGTGGGCTGAGGGCTATGGCTACACCTTC.

The CDR3 DNA reads as TGTGCCAGCAGCTTGGAAAGCGGGGGGACCTACGAGCAGTACTTC. Amino acid sequence: CASSLESGGTYEQYF. The chain recombines TRBV5-6 with TRBJ2-7; 9 bases match TRBD2. The germline gives CDR1 SGHDT, CDR2 YYEEEE. The CDR3 is 15 residues long. Losses at the gene ends were 0 bases for V and 2 bases for J; bases not matched to a gene: 3.

There are a few counts of this clonotype. The chain couples TRBV3-1 to TRBJ2-1; 8 bases align to TRBD2. V lost 4 bases and J lost 5; bases outside the gene matches: 4. This CDR3 is 14 amino acids long. The germline gives CDR1 LGHDT, CDR2 YNNKEL (reference sequence). In DNA form, the CDR3 reads TGTGCCAGCAGCCTACGCGGGGGGAACAATGAGCAGTTCTTC. It codes for CASSLRGGNNEQFF.

The rearrangement links TRBV2 to TRBJ2-3; D unclear. Between the trimmed V and J ends, which lost 8 bases and 0 bases, there was a span of 9 bases. Germline-derived CDR1 and CDR2 are SNHLY and FYNNEI. CDR3 length: 13 amino acids. CDR3 DNA sequence: TGTGCCAGCGAGGTCAGAAGCACAGATACGCAGTATTTT. Protein product: CASEVRSTDTQYF.

V is TRBV5-1 and J is TRBJ1-6, with TRBD1 matching over 9 bases. The CDR3 has 17 residues. CDR1 is SGHRS and CDR2 is YFSETQ in the germline V gene. Trimming removed 1 base from V and 3 bases from J; junction bases left unmatched: 5. The CDR3 DNA reads as TGCGCCAGCAGCTTGTACCGGACAGGGGACTATAATTCACCCCTCCACTTT. Residues: CASSLYRTGDYNSPLHF.

This clonotype appeared a few times. As DNA, the CDR3 is TGTGCCAGCAGCCTCGACTCATACCCCGACACCGGGGAGCTGTTTTTT. Amino acids: CASSLDSYPDTGELFF. V gene TRBV3-1 combines with J gene TRBJ2-2; unclear D gene. Germline CDR1 LGHDT, CDR2 YNNKEL (reference sequence). Trimming stripped 4 bases from V and 3 bases from J, with 15 bases between. The CDR3 is made up of 16 amino acids. Together with reference TRBV3-1 and TRBJ2-2, the CDR3 gives the full variable domain: DTAVSQTPKYLVTQMGNDKSIKCEQNLGHDTMYWYKQDSKKFLKIMFSYNNKELIINETVPNRFSPKSPDKAHLNLHINSLELGDSAVYFCASSLDSYPDTGELFFGEGSRLTVL.

V gene TRBV5-4 combines with J gene TRBJ1-6; D gene ambiguous. Germline CDR1 and CDR2: SGHNT and YYREEE (reference sequence). The CDR3 loop spans 14 amino acids. V dropped 4 bases and J dropped 9 bases, with 14 bases sitting between them. The CDR3, as DNA: TGTGCCAGCAGCCCGGGCGGGTTAACTTCACCCCTCCACTTT. This codes for CASSPGGLTSPLHF. Complete variable domain (other parts from reference TRBV5-4 and TRBJ1-6): ETGVTQSPTHLIKTRGQQVTLRCSSQSGHNTVSWYQQALGQGPQFIFQYYREEENGRGNFPPRFSGLQFPNYSSELNVNALELDDSALYLCASSPGGLTSPLHFGNGTRLTVT.

This clonotype was picked up a small number of times. J is TRBJ2-2 and V is TRBV4-2; a possible D gene is TRBD1 (6 bases). CDR1 is LGHNA and CDR2 is YNFKEQ in the germline V gene. Trimming stripped 3 bases from V and 6 bases from J, with 20 bases between. The CDR3 has 17 amino acids. The CDR3 DNA sequence: TGTGCCAGCAGCCAGTCGGACCGAGGGGGTCGGGCCGGGGAGCTGTTTTTT. This gives the protein CASSQSDRGGRAGELFF.

The chain employs TRBV5-5 and TRBJ2-1, with no clear D. The ends were cut back, 5 bases at V and 0 bases at J, with 15 bases in the middle. Germline V CDR1 and CDR2: SGHKS, YYEKEE (reference sequence). The CDR3 sequence is 16 residues long. DNA for the CDR3: TGTGCCAGCAGGGCCGACCCGATAAGCTCCTACAATGAGCAGTTCTTC. Translated: CASRADPISSYNEQFF.

The J gene is TRBJ2-1, the V gene TRBV7-2, with D perhaps matching TRBD2 (6 bases). V gave up 3 bases and J gave up 4 bases, with 13 bases separating them. Germline loops: CDR1 SGHTA, CDR2 FQGNSA. The CDR3 is 15 residues long. DNA of the CDR3: TGTGCCAGCAGCTTGGACTTTGGGGGGTACAATGAGCAGTTCTTC. Protein product: CASSLDFGGYNEQFF.

This clonotype was detected only a few times. This chain connects TRBV27 to TRBJ2-1; tentative D call: TRBD2 (6 bases). V was clipped by 7 bases and J by 6 bases, with 13 bases between them. The CDR3 extends over 13 amino acids. Germline loops: CDR1 MNHEY, CDR2 SMNVEV (reference sequence). The CDR3 DNA reads as TGTGCCAGCAAGGATCGGAGGGTCAATGAGCAGTTCTTC. This gives the protein CASKDRRVNEQFF.

In its sample, this clonotype was seen a few times. This chain joins TRBV7-9 and TRBJ1-6; 7 nucleotides agree with TRBD1. CDR1 is SEHNR, CDR2 FQNEAQ, per germline (reference sequence). The CDR3 spans 15 residues. The V segment lost 1 base and the J segment 9 bases; nucleotides outside the gene matches: 6. The CDR3 here is CASSLDTAGGSPLHF. CDR3 sequence (DNA): TGTGCCAGCAGCTTAGATACGGCAGGGGGTTCACCCCTCCACTTT.

The chain combines TRBV11-2 with TRBJ2-1, with D maybe TRBD2 (6 bases). Trimming took 0 bases from V and 2 from J, leaving 17 bases between them. This CDR3 region has 18 residues. From germline, CDR1 is SGHAT and CDR2 FQNNGV. This chain's CDR3 is CASSLERRGGRPYNEQFF. CDR3 nucleotide sequence: TGTGCCAGCAGCTTAGAGCGGCGGGGCGGAAGGCCCTACAATGAGCAGTTCTTC.

This clonotype was seen a handful of times. The chain has TRBV20-1 and TRBJ2-3, with D tentatively TRBD2 (5 bases). The V gene's germline CDR1 is DFQATT and CDR2 SNEGSKA (reference sequence). The V gene lost 3 bases and the J gene lost 0 bases, with 13 bases spanning the gap. This CDR3 has 15 amino acids. The CDR3 coding sequence is TGCAGTGCTAGGTACGGCGGGCGGAGCACAGATACGCAGTATTTT. Translation: CSARYGGRSTDTQYF.